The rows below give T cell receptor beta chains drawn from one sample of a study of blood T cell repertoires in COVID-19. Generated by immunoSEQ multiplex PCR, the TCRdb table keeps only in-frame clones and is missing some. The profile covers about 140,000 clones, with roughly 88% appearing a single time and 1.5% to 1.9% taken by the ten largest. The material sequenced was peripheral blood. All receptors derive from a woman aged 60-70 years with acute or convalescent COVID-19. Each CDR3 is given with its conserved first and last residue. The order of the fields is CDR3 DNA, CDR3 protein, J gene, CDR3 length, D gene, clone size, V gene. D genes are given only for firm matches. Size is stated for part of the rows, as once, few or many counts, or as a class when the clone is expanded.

DNA: TGTGCCAGCAGCCTATCGCCTAGCGGGGATATCACAGATACGCAGTATTTT
CDR3: CASSLSPSGDITDTQYF
J: TRBJ2-3
length: 17
D: TRBD2
size: -
V: TRBV3-1/TRBV3-2

DNA: TGTGCCACCAGTGATCGACACCCTAACTATGGCTACACCTTC
CDR3: CATSDRHPNYGYTF
J: TRBJ1-2
length: 14
D: -
size: -
V: TRBV24-1

DNA: TGTGCCAGCAGCTTGGCCGGTCAGGGGAACACTGAAGCTTTCTTT
CDR3: CASSLAGQGNTEAFF
J: TRBJ1-1
length: 15
D: -
size: -
V: TRBV5-6

DNA: TGTGCCAGCAGTTCACCCAGTACAGGAACTCTCCTTCCGCCCCAGCATTTT
CDR3: CASSSPSTGTLLPPQHF
J: TRBJ1-5
length: 17
D: -
size: -
V: TRBV6-2/TRBV6-3

DNA: TGTGCCAGCCGGGGAGTGGTGTACGAGCAGTACTTC
CDR3: CASRGVVYEQYF
J: TRBJ2-7
length: 12
D: -
size: -
V: TRBV12-3/TRBV12-4

DNA: TGTGCCAGCAGCTTAATCAGGGATTCCGCCAAAAACATTCAGTACTTC
CDR3: CASSLIRDSAKNIQYF
J: TRBJ2-4
length: 16
D: -
size: -
V: TRBV7-9

DNA: TGTGCCAGCAGCCAGCGTCGAATTGCAACTAATGAAAAACTGTTTTTT
CDR3: CASSQRRIATNEKLFF
J: TRBJ1-4
length: 16
D: -
size: -
V: TRBV6-2/TRBV6-3

DNA: TGTGCCAGCACCCCCCAGACTTACACAGATACGCAGTATTTT
CDR3: CASTPQTYTDTQYF
J: TRBJ2-3
length: 14
D: -
size: -
V: TRBV9

DNA: TGTGCCAGCAGTGATTCTTTAAATGAGCAGTTCTTC
CDR3: CASSDSLNEQFF
J: TRBJ2-1
length: 12
D: -
size: -
V: TRBV2

DNA: TGTGCCAGCAGTGACAGGGGGCGCGGGGAAGCTTTCTTT
CDR3: CASSDRGRGEAFF
J: TRBJ1-1
length: 13
D: TRBD1
size: -
V: TRBV6-1

DNA: TGTGCCAGCAGCTTACCTAGCGGGGGGGGCGAGCCAGATACGCAGTATTTT
CDR3: CASSLPSGGGEPDTQYF
J: TRBJ2-3
length: 17
D: TRBD2
size: -
V: TRBV7-2

DNA: TGTGCCAGCAGTTTGGGGAGGGAGACCCAGTACTTC
CDR3: CASSLGRETQYF
J: TRBJ2-5
length: 12
D: -
size: -
V: TRBV12-3/TRBV12-4

DNA: TGTGCCAGCAGCCGTAGCGAGACAGGGGAGCAGTTCTTC
CDR3: CASSRSETGEQFF
J: TRBJ2-1
length: 13
D: TRBD1
size: -
V: TRBV7-3

DNA: TGTGCCAGTACCCCGACCACCGGGACAGGGTTCGATCAGCCCCAGCATTTT
CDR3: CASTPTTGTGFDQPQHF
J: TRBJ1-5
length: 17
D: TRBD1
size: -
V: TRBV19

DNA: TGTGCCAGCAGTGAACTAGCGGGGGGGCCAGATACGCAGTATTTT
CDR3: CASSELAGGPDTQYF
J: TRBJ2-3
length: 15
D: TRBD2
size: few
V: TRBV6-1

DNA: TGTGCCAGCTTCCATGGACAGTTGAACACTGAAGCTTTCTTT
CDR3: CASFHGQLNTEAFF
J: TRBJ1-1
length: 14
D: -
size: -
V: TRBV25-1

DNA: TGTGCCAGCACCCATTCCTACGAGCAGTACTTC
CDR3: CASTHSYEQYF
J: TRBJ2-7
length: 11
D: -
size: -
V: TRBV5-8

DNA: TGTGCCAGCAGCTTAGAGACAGTTTCGGGTGGCTACACCTTC
CDR3: CASSLETVSGGYTF
J: TRBJ1-2
length: 14
D: -
size: -
V: TRBV11-2

DNA: TGTGCCAGTAGTATAGACAGGGGGTCCACTGAAGCTTTCTTT
CDR3: CASSIDRGSTEAFF
J: TRBJ1-1
length: 14
D: TRBD1
size: -
V: TRBV19

DNA: TGCGCCAGCGGCCAGGGGCGTGCAAGATCCAACACCGGGGAGCTGTTTTTT
CDR3: CASGQGRARSNTGELFF
J: TRBJ2-2
length: 17
D: -
size: -
V: TRBV4-1

DNA: TGTGCCAGCAGCACGCCCGGAGGGAATTCACCCCTCCACTTT
CDR3: CASSTPGGNSPLHF
J: TRBJ1-6
length: 14
D: -
size: -
V: TRBV9

DNA: TGCGCCAGCAGCCAAGACCCCAGATACAATGAGCAGTTCTTC
CDR3: CASSQDPRYNEQFF
J: TRBJ2-1
length: 14
D: -
size: -
V: TRBV4-3

DNA: TGTGCCAGCAGCCCCCGCCGGGGGACAGGGGCGGGTAACTATGGCTACACCTTC
CDR3: CASSPRRGTGAGNYGYTF
J: TRBJ1-2
length: 18
D: TRBD1
size: -
V: TRBV7-9

DNA: TGTGCCAGCTCACCCAGGGGCGTAGATGGAAACACCATATATTTT
CDR3: CASSPRGVDGNTIYF
J: TRBJ1-3
length: 15
D: -
size: -
V: TRBV18

DNA: TGTGCCACCAGCATAAGCCCGGGGACACCTGGCTACACCTTC
CDR3: CATSISPGTPGYTF
J: TRBJ1-2
length: 14
D: -
size: once
V: TRBV15

DNA: TGTGCCACCTCGCTGGACAGGGTCTATGGCTACACCTTC
CDR3: CATSLDRVYGYTF
J: TRBJ1-2
length: 13
D: TRBD1
size: -
V: TRBV6-5

DNA: TGTGCCAGCAGCCCAAGGGACTTATCTAGCACAGATACGCAGTATTTT
CDR3: CASSPRDLSSTDTQYF
J: TRBJ2-3
length: 16
D: -
size: few
V: TRBV7-9

DNA: TGTGCCAGCAGCTCGGACACCGGGGAGCTGTTTTTT
CDR3: CASSSDTGELFF
J: TRBJ2-2
length: 12
D: -
size: few
V: TRBV3-1/TRBV3-2

DNA: TGTGCCAGCACCTGGGACAGCTACACTGAAGCTTTCTTT
CDR3: CASTWDSYTEAFF
J: TRBJ1-1
length: 13
D: TRBD1
size: -
V: TRBV6-5

DNA: TGTGCCAGCAGTTACTCGGCAGGGGCTGGAAACACCATATATTTT
CDR3: CASSYSAGAGNTIYF
J: TRBJ1-3
length: 15
D: -
size: -
V: TRBV6-6

DNA: TGTGCCAGCAGAGCTAGCGGCACAGATACGCAGTATTTT
CDR3: CASRASGTDTQYF
J: TRBJ2-3
length: 13
D: -
size: few
V: TRBV27

DNA: TGCGCCAGCAGCATCCAGGGACTCATGAACACTGAAGCTTTCTTT
CDR3: CASSIQGLMNTEAFF
J: TRBJ1-1
length: 15
D: -
size: -
V: TRBV5-1

DNA: TGTGCCTGGGGGACAGGAAAGGCGCAGTATTTT
CDR3: CAWGTGKAQYF
J: TRBJ2-3
length: 11
D: TRBD1
size: -
V: TRBV30

DNA: TGCAGTGCAACGGGGAAGGCTAGGGCTTTCTTT
CDR3: CSATGKARAFF
J: TRBJ1-1
length: 11
D: -
size: -
V: TRBV20-1

DNA: TGCGCCAGCAGCTTAGAACTAGTAGGAGAGACCCAGTACTTC
CDR3: CASSLELVGETQYF
J: TRBJ2-5
length: 14
D: -
size: -
V: TRBV5-1

DNA: TGTGCCAGCAGCCCCAGGGCCGGGGGAGATTCACCCCTCCACTTT
CDR3: CASSPRAGGDSPLHF
J: TRBJ1-6
length: 15
D: -
size: -
V: TRBV7-2

DNA: TGTGCCTGGAGCTCAGGACAGGGGGGTTTCACTGGAAACACCATATATTTT
CDR3: CAWSSGQGGFTGNTIYF
J: TRBJ1-3
length: 17
D: TRBD1
size: -
V: TRBV30

DNA: TGCGCCAGCAGCAAAACCGGGACAGGAAACTACGAGCAGTACTTC
CDR3: CASSKTGTGNYEQYF
J: TRBJ2-7
length: 15
D: TRBD1
size: -
V: TRBV5-1

DNA: TGTGCCACCAGACTTGACGGGACAGAGAACACTGAAGCTTTCTTT
CDR3: CATRLDGTENTEAFF
J: TRBJ1-1
length: 15
D: TRBD1
size: -
V: TRBV24-1

DNA: TGCGCCAGCAGCCAAGATTATGGGACAGGGGGTTTCGGTGAAAAACTGTTTTTT
CDR3: CASSQDYGTGGFGEKLFF
J: TRBJ1-4
length: 18
D: TRBD1
size: -
V: TRBV4-1

DNA: TGTGCCACCAGTGATTTCACGGCGGGGGGCACAGATACGCAGTATTTT
CDR3: CATSDFTAGGTDTQYF
J: TRBJ2-3
length: 16
D: TRBD2
size: -
V: TRBV24-1

DNA: TGTGCCAGCAGTTACTCTTGGACATTGTCCTACGAGCAGTACTTC
CDR3: CASSYSWTLSYEQYF
J: TRBJ2-7
length: 15
D: -
size: -
V: TRBV6-2/TRBV6-3

DNA: TGTGCCAGCACAGGGACAGGAAACTACGAGCAGTACTTC
CDR3: CASTGTGNYEQYF
J: TRBJ2-7
length: 13
D: TRBD1
size: -
V: TRBV2

DNA: TGTGCCAGCAGCTTGGGACAGGTGGAGACCCAGTACTTC
CDR3: CASSLGQVETQYF
J: TRBJ2-5
length: 13
D: TRBD1
size: -
V: TRBV7-3

DNA: TGTGCCACCAGTGGCGGGCCCCCCTACGAGCAGTACTTC
CDR3: CATSGGPPYEQYF
J: TRBJ2-7
length: 13
D: -
size: -
V: TRBV24-1

DNA: TGTGCCAGCAGCTTAGCTGGCAGCTATGGCTACACCTTC
CDR3: CASSLAGSYGYTF
J: TRBJ1-2
length: 13
D: -
size: once
V: TRBV7-9

DNA: TGTGCCAGCAGCCTCCCGGGACAGGGAGAGACCCAGTACTTC
CDR3: CASSLPGQGETQYF
J: TRBJ2-5
length: 14
D: TRBD1
size: -
V: TRBV28

DNA: TGTGCCAGCAGTGAACCCACACTTTTGGAGAAACTGTTTTTT
CDR3: CASSEPTLLEKLFF
J: TRBJ1-4
length: 14
D: -
size: -
V: TRBV6-1

DNA: TGTGCCAGCAGCTTGGTGGGTGCAGGGGGAGAAAAACTGTTTTTT
CDR3: CASSLVGAGGEKLFF
J: TRBJ1-4
length: 15
D: TRBD1
size: -
V: TRBV5-4

DNA: TGTGCCAGCTCACCTCCGTACCAAGAGACCCAGTACTTC
CDR3: CASSPPYQETQYF
J: TRBJ2-5
length: 13
D: -
size: -
V: TRBV18

DNA: TGTGCCAGCAGCTTCGGGACTTCAATAAGTGGAAACACCATATATTTT
CDR3: CASSFGTSISGNTIYF
J: TRBJ1-3
length: 16
D: -
size: few
V: TRBV5-5